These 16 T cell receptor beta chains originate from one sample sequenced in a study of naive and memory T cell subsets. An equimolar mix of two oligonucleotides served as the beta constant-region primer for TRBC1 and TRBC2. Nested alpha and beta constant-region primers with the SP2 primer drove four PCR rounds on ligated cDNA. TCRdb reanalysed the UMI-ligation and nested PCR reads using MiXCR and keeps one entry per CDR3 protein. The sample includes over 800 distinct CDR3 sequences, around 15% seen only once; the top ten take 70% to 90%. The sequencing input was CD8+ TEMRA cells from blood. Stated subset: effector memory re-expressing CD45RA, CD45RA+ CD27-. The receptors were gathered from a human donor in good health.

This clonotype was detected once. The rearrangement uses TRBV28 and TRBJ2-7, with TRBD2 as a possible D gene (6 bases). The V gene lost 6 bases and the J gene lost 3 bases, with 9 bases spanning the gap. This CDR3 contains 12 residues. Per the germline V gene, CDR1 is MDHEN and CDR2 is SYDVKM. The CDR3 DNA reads TGTGCCAGCAGCCCGACTAGCTACGAGCAGTACTTC. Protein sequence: CASSPTSYEQYF.

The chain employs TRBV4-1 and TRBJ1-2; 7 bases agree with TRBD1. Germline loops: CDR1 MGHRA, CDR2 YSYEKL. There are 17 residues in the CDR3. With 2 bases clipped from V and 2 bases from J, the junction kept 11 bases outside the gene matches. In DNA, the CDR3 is TGCGCCAGCAGCCAATTACACAGGGGCGGAAAAAACTATGGCTACACCTTC. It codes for CASSQLHRGGKNYGYTF.

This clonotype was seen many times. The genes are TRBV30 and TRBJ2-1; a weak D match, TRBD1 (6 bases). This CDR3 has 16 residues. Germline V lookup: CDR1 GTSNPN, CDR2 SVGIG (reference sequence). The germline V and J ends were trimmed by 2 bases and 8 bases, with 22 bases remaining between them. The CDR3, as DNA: TGTGCCTGGAGTTCCTTGGACAGTTCCCGAAAGGATGAGCAGTTCTTC. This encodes CAWSSLDSSRKDEQFF.

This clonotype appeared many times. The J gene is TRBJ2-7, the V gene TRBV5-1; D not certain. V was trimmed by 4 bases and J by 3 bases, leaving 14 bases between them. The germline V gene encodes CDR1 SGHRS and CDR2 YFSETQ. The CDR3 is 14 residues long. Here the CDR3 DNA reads TGCGCCAGCAGCGAGTTTGACATAAACTACGAGCAGTACTTC. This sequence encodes CASSEFDINYEQYF.

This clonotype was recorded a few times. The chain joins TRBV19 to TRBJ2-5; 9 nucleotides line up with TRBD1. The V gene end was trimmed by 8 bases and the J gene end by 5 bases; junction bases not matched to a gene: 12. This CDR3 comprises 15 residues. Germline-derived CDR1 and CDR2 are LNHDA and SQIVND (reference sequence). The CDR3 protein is CASRALTGGAETQYF. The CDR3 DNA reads TGTGCCAGTCGGGCGCTAACAGGGGGCGCCGAGACCCAGTACTTC. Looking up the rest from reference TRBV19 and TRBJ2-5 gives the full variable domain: DGGITQSPKYLFRKEGQNVTLSCEQNLNHDAMYWYRQDPGQGLRLIYYSQIVNDFQKGDIAEGYSVSREKKESFPLTVTSAQKNPTAFYLCASRALTGGAETQYFGPGTRLLVL.

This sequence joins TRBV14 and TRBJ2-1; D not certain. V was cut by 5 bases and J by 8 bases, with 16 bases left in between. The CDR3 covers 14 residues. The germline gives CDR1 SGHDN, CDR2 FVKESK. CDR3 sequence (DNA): TGTGCCAGCAGCACCGTCGTTTCTGGCGATGAGCAGTTCTTC. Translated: CASSTVVSGDEQFF. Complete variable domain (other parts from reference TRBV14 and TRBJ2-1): EAGVTQFPSHSVIEKGQTVTLRCDPISGHDNLYWYRRVMGKEIKFLLHFVKESKQDESGMPNNRFLAERTGGTYSTLKVQPAELEDSGVYFCASSTVVSGDEQFFGPGTRLTVL.

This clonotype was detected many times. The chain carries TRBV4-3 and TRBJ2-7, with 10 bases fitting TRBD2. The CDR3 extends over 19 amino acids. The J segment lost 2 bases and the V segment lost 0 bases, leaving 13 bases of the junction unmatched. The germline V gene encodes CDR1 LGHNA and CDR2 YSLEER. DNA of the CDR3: TGCGCCAGCAGCCAAGATGTACTCATGGAACTAGCGGGACCCTACGAGCAGTACTTC. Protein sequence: CASSQDVLMELAGPYEQYF.

CDR3 bases: TGTGCCAGCAGTACCCATAGCGGGAGTTTCTACGAGCAGTACTTC. This translates into CASSTHSGSFYEQYF. The J gene is TRBJ2-7, the V gene TRBV27; 9 bases agree with TRBD2. With 5 bases clipped from V and 3 bases from J, the junction kept 8 bases outside the gene matches. The CDR3 has 15 residues. Germline assignment: CDR1 MNHEY and CDR2 SMNVEV (reference sequence).

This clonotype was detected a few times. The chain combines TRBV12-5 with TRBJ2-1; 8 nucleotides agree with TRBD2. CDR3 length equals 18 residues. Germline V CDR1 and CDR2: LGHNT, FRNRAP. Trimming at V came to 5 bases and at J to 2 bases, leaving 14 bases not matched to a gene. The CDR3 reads CASGLQHREGGPYNEQFF. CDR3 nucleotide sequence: TGTGCTAGTGGTCTCCAGCACCGGGAGGGAGGTCCCTACAATGAGCAGTTCTTC.

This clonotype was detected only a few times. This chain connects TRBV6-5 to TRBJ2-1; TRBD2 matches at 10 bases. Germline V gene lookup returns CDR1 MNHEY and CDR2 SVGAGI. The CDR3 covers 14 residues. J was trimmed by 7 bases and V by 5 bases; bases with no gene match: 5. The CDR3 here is CASSLAGDLNEQFF. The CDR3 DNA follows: TGTGCCAGCAGTCTAGCGGGAGACTTGAATGAGCAGTTCTTC.

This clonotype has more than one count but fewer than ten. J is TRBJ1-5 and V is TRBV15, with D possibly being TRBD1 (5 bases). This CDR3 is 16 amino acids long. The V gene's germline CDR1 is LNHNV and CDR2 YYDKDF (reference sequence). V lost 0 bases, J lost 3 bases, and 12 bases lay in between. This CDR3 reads CATSRDNRDHNQPQHF. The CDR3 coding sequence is TGTGCCACCAGCAGAGATAACCGGGACCACAATCAGCCCCAGCATTTT.

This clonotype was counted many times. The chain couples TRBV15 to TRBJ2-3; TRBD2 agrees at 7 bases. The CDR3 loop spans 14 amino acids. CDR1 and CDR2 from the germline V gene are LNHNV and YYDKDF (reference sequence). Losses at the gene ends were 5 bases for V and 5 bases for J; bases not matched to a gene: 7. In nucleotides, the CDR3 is TGTGCCACCAGCCAAGCGGGAACGAGAGATACGCAGTATTTT. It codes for CATSQAGTRDTQYF.

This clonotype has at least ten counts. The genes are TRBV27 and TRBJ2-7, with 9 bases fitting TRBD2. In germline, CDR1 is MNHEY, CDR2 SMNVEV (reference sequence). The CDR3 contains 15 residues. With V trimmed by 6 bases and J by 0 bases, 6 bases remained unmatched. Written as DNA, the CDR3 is TGTGCCAGCAGCCCGGGACTAGCTAACTCCTACGAGCAGTACTTC. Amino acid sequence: CASSPGLANSYEQYF.

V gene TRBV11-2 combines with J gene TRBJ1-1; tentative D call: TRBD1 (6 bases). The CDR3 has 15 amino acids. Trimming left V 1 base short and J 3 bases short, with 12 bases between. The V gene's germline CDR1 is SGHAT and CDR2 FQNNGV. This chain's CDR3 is CASSLGTNRDTEAFF. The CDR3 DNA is TGTGCCAGCAGCTTAGGTACCAACAGGGACACTGAAGCTTTCTTT.

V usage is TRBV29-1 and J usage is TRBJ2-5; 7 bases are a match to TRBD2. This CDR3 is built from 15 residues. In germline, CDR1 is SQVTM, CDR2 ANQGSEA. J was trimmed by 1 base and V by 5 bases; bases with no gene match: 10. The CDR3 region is CSVRQAGISQETQYF. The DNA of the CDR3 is TGCAGCGTTCGCCAAGCGGGAATCTCCCAAGAGACCCAGTACTTC.

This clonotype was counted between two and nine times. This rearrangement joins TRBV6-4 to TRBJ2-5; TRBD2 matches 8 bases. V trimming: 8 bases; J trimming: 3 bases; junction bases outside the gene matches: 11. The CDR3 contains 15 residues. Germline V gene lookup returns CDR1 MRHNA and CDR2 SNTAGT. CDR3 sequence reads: CASEDILAEKETQYF. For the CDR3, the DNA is TGTGCCAGCGAAGATATACTAGCGGAGAAAGAGACCCAGTACTTC.